This T cell receptor (beta chain) was sequenced for a study of T cell repertoires in cytomegalovirus infection. A few counts support this clonotype. Its target is not known. TCRdb itself ran the reads through MiXCR, one entry per CDR3 protein. The sample carries 750,000 to 900,000 distinct CDR3 sequences, roughly 29% recorded once. Looked up from germline, CDR1 is DFQATT and CDR2 is SNEGSKA (reference sequence). Trimming cost V 1 base and J 2 bases, with 11 bases left between them. CDR3 size: 14 residues. This TCR came from a human donor in good health (CMV status not recorded). Some clones in this sample may be carry-over from other donors' samples. The sequenced sample was cultured CD8+ T cells from PBMCs, obtained from culture after CMV antigen stimulation. The rearrangement links TRBV20-1 to TRBJ1-2, with D unclear. In nucleotides, the CDR3 is TGCAGTGCTAGAGGCTTGGAGGGCAACTATGGCTACACCTTC. It translates to CSARGLEGNYGYTF.